Sequencing of this TCR beta chain was carried out in a study of radiotherapy plus CTLA-4 blockade in lung cancer. Study-level information: In approximately 17% of patients, objective responses were seen; 31% had disease control. Study-wide results and caveats: Radiotherapy with ipilimumab was followed by blood expansion of tumor-derived clones.

To note about this clone: The antigen is unknown.

The repertoire was sequenced with immunoSEQ multiplex PCR; TCRdb's copy has only in-frame clones and lacks some. The sample consists of roughly 2,500 clones, around 81% of them appearing once. The V end was cut by 3 bases, the J end by 6 bases, with 14 bases between. This CDR3 has 14 amino acids. Germline V gene data show CDR1 as SGHAT and CDR2 as FQNNGV. The input for sequencing was tumor tissue, taken from a patient treated with radiotherapy plus ipilimumab. The chain employs TRBV11-2 and TRBJ1-1; D not resolved. This TCR was recovered from a human donor with non-small cell lung cancer that progressed on radiotherapy plus ipilimumab. In nucleotides, the CDR3 is TGTGCCAGCAGCTTTAATACCCGACGCGCTGAAGCTTTCTTT. Its protein is CASSFNTRRAEAFF.